This T cell receptor beta chain came from a study of hypomethylating agent response in myelodysplastic syndrome. Study summary: The myelodysplastic syndrome patients comprised about 10 men and a couple of women. Patients with neither complete response nor hematologic improvement were classed non-responders.

The assay was immunoSEQ multiplex PCR, and TCRdb's table has in-frame clones only and misses some. Of fewer than 7,500 clones listed, 82% are singletons. Study-level results: Richness, rarefaction diversity and clonality did not change significantly after hypomethylating treatment.

Bulk bone marrow was analyzed without sorting T-cell subsets. The CDR3 sequence is 15 residues long. The V end was cut by 6 bases, the J end by 0 bases, with 12 bases between. A word on this clone: Its antigen is unknown.

The origin of this receptor is a human donor with myelodysplastic syndrome. V usage is TRBV6-7 and J usage is TRBJ1-5; D remains unclear. TRBV6-7 is given ORF status, its function remaining uncertain. The specimen comprised bone marrow, sampled before or after starting hypomethylating agent treatment for myelodysplastic syndrome (not recorded which). The DNA of the CDR3 is TGTGCCAGCAGGCTAGAGGGTTTTAGCAATCAGCCCCAGCATTTT. It codes for CASRLEGFSNQPQHF.